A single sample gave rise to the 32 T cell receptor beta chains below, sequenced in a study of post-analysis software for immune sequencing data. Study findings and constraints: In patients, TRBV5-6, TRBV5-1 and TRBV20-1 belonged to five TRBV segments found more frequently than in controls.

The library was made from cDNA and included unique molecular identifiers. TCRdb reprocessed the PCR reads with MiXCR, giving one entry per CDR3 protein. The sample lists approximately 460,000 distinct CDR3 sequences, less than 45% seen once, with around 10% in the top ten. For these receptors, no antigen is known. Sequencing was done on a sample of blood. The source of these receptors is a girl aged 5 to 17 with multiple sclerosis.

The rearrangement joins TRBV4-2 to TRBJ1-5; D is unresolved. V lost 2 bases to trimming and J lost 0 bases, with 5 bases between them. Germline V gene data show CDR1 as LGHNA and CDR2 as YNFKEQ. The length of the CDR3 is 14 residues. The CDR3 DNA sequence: TGTGCCAGCAGCCAACGGGATAGCAATCAGCCCCAGCATTTT. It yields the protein CASSQRDSNQPQHF.

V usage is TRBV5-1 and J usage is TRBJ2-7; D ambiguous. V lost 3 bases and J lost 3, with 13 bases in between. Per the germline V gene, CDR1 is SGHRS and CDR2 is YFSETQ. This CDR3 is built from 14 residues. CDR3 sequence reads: CASSSYAGDYEQYF. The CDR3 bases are TGCGCCAGCAGCTCCTATGCCGGCGACTACGAGCAGTACTTC.

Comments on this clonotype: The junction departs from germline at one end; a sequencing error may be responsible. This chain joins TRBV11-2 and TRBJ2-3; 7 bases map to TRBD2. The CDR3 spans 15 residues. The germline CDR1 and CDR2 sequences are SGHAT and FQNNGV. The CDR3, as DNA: TGTGCCAGCAGCTTAAACCCTAGCGGCACAGGTACGCAGTATTTT. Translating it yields CASSLNPSGTGTQYF.

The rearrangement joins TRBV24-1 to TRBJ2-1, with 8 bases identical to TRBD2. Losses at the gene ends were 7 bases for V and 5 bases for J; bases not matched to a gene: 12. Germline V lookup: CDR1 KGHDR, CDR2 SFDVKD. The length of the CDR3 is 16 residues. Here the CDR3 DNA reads TGTGCCACCAGCGCTAAACCAGCGGGAGTTCACAATGAGCAGTTCTTC. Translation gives CATSAKPAGVHNEQFF.

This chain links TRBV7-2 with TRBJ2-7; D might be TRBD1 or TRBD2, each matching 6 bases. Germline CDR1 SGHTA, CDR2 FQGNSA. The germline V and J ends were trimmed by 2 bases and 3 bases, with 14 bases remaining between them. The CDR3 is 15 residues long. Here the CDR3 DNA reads TGTGCCAGCAGCTTACTTGGGGGGCTGGGCTACGAGCAGTACTTC. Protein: CASSLLGGLGYEQYF.

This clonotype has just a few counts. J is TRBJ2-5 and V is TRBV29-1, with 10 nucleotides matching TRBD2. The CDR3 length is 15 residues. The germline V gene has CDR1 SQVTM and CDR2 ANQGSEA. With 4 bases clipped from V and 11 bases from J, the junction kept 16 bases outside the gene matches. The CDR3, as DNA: TGCAGCGTTGGTCTTCGGCTAGCGGGAGAGCGAGAGCAGTACTTC. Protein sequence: CSVGLRLAGEREQYF.

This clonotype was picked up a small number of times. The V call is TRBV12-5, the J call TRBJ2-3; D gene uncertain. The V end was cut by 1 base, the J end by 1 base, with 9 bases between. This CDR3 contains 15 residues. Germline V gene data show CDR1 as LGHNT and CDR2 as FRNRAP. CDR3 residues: CASGLGQVGTDTQYF. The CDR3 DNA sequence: TGTGCTAGTGGTTTGGGGCAGGTCGGCACAGATACGCAGTATTTT.

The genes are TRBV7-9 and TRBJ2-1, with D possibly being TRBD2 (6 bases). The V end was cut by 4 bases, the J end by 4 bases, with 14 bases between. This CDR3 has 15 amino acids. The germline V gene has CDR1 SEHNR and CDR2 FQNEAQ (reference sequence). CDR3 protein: CASSSPGTQYNEQFF. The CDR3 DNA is TGTGCCAGCAGCTCACCCGGGACTCAGTACAATGAGCAGTTCTTC.

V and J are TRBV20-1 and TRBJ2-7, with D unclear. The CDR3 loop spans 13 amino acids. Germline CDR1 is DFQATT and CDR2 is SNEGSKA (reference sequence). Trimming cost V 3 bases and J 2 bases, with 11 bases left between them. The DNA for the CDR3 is TGCAGTGCTAGGTGGCGAAACCCCTACGAGCAGTACTTC. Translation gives CSARWRNPYEQYF.

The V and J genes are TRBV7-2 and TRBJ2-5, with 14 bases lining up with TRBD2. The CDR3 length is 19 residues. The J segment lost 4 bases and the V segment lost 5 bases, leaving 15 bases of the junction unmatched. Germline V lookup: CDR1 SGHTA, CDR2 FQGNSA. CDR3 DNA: TGTGCCAGCAGCCCGGACTGGGGGACTAGCGGGAGTAGGCGAGAGACCCAGTACTTC. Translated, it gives CASSPDWGTSGSRRETQYF.

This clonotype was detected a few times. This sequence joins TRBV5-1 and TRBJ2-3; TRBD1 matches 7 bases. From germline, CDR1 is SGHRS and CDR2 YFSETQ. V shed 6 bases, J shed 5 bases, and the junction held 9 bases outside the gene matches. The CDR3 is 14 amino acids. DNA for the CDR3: TGCGCCAGCAACATCGAGGGGGCAGGAGATACGCAGTATTTT. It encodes CASNIEGAGDTQYF. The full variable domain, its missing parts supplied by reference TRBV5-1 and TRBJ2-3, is KAGVTQTPRYLIKTRGQQVTLSCSPISGHRSVSWYQQTPGQGLQFLFEYFSETQRNKGNFPGRFSGRQFSNSRSEMNVSTLELGDSALYLCASNIEGAGDTQYFGPGTRLTVL.

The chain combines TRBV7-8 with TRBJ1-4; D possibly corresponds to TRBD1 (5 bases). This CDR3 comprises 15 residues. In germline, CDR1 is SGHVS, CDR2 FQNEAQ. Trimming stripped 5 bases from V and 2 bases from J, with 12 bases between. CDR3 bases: TGTGCCAGCAGCGTGCTCCAGGGCACTAATGAAAAACTGTTTTTT. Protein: CASSVLQGTNEKLFF.

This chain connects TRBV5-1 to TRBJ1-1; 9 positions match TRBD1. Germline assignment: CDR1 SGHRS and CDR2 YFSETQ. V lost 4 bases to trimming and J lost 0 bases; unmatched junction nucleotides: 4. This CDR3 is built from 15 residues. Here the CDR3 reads CASSKGQGLNTEAFF. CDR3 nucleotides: TGCGCCAGCAGCAAGGGACAGGGATTGAACACTGAAGCTTTCTTT. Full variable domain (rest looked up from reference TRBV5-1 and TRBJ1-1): KAGVTQTPRYLIKTRGQQVTLSCSPISGHRSVSWYQQTPGQGLQFLFEYFSETQRNKGNFPGRFSGRQFSNSRSEMNVSTLELGDSALYLCASSKGQGLNTEAFFGQGTRLTVV.

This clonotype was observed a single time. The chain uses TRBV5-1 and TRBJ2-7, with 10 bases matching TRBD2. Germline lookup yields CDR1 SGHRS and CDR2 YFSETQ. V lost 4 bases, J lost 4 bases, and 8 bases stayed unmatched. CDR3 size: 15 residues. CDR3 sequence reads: CASSPPSGGNYEQYF. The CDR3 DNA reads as TGCGCCAGCAGCCCCCCTAGCGGGGGTAATTACGAGCAGTACTTC.

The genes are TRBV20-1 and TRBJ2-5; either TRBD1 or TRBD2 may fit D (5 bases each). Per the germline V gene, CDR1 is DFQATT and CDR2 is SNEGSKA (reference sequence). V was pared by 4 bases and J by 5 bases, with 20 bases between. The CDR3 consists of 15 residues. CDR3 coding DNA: TGCAGTGCTACCCCCGGGGACGGGCTGTGGGAGACCCAGTACTTC. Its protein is CSATPGDGLWETQYF.

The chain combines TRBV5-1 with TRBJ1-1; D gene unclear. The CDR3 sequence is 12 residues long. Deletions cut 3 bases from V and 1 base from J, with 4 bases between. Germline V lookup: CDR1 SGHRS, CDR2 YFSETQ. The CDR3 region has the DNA TGCGCCAGCAGCTCGCCGAACACTGAAGCTTTCTTT. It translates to CASSSPNTEAFF.

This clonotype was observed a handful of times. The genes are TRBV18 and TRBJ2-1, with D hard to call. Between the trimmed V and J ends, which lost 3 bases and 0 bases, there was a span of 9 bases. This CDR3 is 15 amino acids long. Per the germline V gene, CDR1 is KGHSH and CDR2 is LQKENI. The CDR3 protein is CASSPYTYSYNEQFF. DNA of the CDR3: TGTGCCAGCTCACCGTACACGTACTCCTACAATGAGCAGTTCTTC.

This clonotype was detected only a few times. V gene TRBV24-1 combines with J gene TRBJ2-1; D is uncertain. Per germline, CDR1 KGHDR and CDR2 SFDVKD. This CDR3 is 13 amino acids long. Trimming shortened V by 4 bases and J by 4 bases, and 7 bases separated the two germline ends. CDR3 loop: CATSETYYNEQFF. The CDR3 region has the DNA TGTGCCACCAGTGAGACCTATTACAATGAGCAGTTCTTC.

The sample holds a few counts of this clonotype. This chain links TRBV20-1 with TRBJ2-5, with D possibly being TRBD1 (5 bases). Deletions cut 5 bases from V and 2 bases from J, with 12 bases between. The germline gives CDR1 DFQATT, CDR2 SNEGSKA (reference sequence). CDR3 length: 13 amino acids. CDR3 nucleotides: TGCAGTGCTCTCCAGGGTTTGCAAGAGACCCAGTACTTC. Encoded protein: CSALQGLQETQYF.

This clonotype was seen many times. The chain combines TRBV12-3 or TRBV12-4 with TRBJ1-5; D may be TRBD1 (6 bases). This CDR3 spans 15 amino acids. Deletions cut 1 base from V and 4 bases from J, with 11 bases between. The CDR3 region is CASSLDPQGNQPQHF. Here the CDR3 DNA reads TGTGCCAGCAGTTTAGATCCTCAGGGGAATCAGCCCCAGCATTTT.

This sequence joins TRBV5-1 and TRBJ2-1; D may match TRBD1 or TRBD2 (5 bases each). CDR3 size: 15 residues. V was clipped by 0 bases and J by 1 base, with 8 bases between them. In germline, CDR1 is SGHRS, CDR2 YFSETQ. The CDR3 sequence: CASSLGGESYNEQFF. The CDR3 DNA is TGCGCCAGCAGCTTGGGAGGGGAGTCCTACAATGAGCAGTTCTTC.

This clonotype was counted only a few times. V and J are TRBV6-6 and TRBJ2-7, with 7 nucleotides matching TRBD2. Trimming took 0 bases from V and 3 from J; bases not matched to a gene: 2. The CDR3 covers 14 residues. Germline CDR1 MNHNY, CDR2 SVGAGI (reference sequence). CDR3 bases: TGTGCCAGCAGTTACTCTCGGGACTACTACGAGCAGTACTTC. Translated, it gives CASSYSRDYYEQYF.

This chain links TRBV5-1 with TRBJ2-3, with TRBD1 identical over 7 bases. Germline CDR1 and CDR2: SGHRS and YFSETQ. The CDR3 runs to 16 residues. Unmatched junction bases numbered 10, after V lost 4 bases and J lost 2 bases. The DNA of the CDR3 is TGCGCCAGCAGCCGCCCCGGGACAGTCATCACAGATACGCAGTATTTT. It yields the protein CASSRPGTVITDTQYF.

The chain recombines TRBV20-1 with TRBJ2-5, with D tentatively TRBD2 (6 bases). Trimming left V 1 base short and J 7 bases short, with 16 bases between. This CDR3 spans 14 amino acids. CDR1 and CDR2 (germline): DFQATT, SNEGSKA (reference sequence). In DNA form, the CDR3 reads TGCAGTGCTAGAGGACTAGGCCTTGCGGGGACCCAGTACTTC. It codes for CSARGLGLAGTQYF.

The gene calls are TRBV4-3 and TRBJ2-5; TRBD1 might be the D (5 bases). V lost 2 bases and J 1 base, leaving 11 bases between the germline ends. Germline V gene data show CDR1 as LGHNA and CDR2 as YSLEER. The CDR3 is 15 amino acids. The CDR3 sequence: CASSQNIDSQETQYF. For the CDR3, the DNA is TGCGCCAGCAGCCAAAATATAGACAGCCAAGAGACCCAGTACTTC.

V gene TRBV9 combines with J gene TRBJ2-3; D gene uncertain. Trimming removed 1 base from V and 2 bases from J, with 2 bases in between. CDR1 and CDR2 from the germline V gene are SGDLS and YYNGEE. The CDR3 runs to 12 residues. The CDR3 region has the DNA TGTGCCAGCAGCGTATACACAGATACGCAGTATTTT. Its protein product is CASSVYTDTQYF.

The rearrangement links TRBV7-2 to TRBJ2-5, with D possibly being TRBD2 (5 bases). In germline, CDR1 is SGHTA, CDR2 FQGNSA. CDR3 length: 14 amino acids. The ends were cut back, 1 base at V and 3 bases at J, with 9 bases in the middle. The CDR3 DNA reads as TGTGCCAGCAGCTTAGTAGAGGGAAAAGAGACCCAGTACTTC. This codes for CASSLVEGKETQYF.

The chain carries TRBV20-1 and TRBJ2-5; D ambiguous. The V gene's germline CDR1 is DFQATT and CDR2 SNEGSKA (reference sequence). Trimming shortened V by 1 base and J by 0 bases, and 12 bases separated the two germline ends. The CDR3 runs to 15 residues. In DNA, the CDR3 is TGCAGTGCTAGAGGATCGGTCCCGTACCAAGAGACCCAGTACTTC. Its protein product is CSARGSVPYQETQYF.

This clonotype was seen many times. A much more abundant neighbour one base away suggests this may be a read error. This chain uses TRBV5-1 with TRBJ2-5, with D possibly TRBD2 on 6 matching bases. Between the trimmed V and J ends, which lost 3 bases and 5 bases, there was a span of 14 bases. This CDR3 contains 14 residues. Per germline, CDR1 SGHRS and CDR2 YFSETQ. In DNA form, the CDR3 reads TGCGCCAGCAGCTGCGAGGGAGGTCGGGAGACCCAGTACTTC. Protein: CASSCEGGRETQYF. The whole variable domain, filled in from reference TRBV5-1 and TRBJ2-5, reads KAGVTQTPRYLIKTRGQQVTLSCSPISGHRSVSWYQQTPGQGLQFLFEYFSETQRNKGNFPGRFSGRQFSNSRSEMNVSTLELGDSALYLCASSCEGGRETQYFGPGTRLLVL.

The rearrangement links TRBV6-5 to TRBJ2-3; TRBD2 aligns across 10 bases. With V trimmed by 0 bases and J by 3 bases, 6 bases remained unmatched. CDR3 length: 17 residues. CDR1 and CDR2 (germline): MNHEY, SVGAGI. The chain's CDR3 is CASSYSSLAGVTDTQYF. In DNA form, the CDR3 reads TGTGCCAGCAGTTACTCGTCGCTAGCGGGAGTGACAGATACGCAGTATTTT.

The CDR3 DNA is TGTGCCAGCAGCCCGCCGGGAAACGGGGACTATGGCTACACCTTC. It translates to CASSPPGNGDYGYTF. The chain joins TRBV4-2 to TRBJ1-2; D uncertain. The V gene lost 4 bases and the J gene lost 3 bases, with 15 bases spanning the gap. CDR1 and CDR2 (germline): LGHNA, YNFKEQ. There are 15 residues in the CDR3.

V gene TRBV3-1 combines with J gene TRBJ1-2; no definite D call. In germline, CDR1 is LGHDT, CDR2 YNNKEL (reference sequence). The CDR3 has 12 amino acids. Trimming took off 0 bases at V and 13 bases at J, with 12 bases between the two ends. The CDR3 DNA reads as TGTGCCAGCAGCCAAGATGTATGGGCGACCACCTTC. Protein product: CASSQDVWATTF.